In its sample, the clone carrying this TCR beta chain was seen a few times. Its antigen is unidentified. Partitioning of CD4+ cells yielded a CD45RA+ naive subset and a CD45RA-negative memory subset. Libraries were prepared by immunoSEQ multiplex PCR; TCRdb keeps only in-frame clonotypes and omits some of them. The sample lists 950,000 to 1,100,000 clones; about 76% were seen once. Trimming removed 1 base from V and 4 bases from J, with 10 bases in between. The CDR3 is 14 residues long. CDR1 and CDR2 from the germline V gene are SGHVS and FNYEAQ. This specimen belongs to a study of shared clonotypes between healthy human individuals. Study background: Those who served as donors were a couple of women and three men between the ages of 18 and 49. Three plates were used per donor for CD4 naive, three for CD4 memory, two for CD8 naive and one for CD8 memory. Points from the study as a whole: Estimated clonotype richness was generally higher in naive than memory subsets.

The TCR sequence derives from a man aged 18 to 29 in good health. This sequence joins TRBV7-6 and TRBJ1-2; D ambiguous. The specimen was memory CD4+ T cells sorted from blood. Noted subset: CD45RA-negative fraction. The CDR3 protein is CASSLDAGLYGYTF. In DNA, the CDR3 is TGTGCCAGCAGCTTAGACGCCGGACTCTATGGCTACACCTTC.